This TCR beta chain was captured in a study of T-cell memory formation after mild COVID-19. For the study at large: For the most part, TCR clusters were specific to one donor.

Overall study findings and caveats: Contracting CD4+ clones were located mainly in CM and EM, and CD8+ clones in EMRA. The second-wave clones peaking on day 37 were not confirmed as SARS-CoV-2-specific.

One entry per CDR3 protein results from TCRdb running MiXCR on the 5' RACE reads. The sample shows under 250,000 distinct CDR3 sequences, roughly a tenth of them seen only once. Germline V gene lookup returns CDR1 MNHEY and CDR2 SVGAGI. The CDR3 is 16 amino acids. Only a few counts were recorded for this clonotype. What it recognizes is unknown. Compared with germline, one end of the junction differs, possibly owing to a read error. Sequenced sample: PBMCs or a T cell subset sorted from them (not recorded which). The chain is built from TRBV6-5 and TRBJ2-2; 9 nucleotides match TRBD2. This TCR was sampled from a young man who had mild COVID-19 (a few samples of this study predate the infection). Cell type and time point are not known. The CDR3 bases are TGTGCCAGCAACATAGCGGGAGCCATTAGCACCGGGAAGCTGTTTTTT. It encodes CASNIAGAISTGKLFF.